These T cell receptor beta chains were read from a single sample in a study of beta chain features in type 1 diabetes. TCRdb keeps only in-frame clones here, not all; method: immunoSEQ multiplex PCR. The table records more than 100,000 clones, roughly 10% of them present only once. The sample taken for sequencing was central memory CD4+ T cells from blood. The origin of the receptors is a man aged 25 to 40 with type 1 diabetes. Both conserved end residues are part of each CDR3. A D gene is named only where the DNA matches it firmly. Not all rows give a size; the values are once, few, many and, for expanded clones, a class.

TRBJ1-5 few 13 TRBV30 . TGTGCCTGGAGCTACAGGGTAGGGCAGCCCCAGCATTTT CAWSYRVGQPQHF
TRBJ2-7 few 11 TRBV28 . TGTGCCAGCAGTCCACAGCACGAGCAGTACTTC CASSPQHEQYF
TRBJ1-1 few 13 TRBV7-3 . TGTGCCAGCAGCCTACAGGGGAACACTGAAGCTTTCTTT CASSLQGNTEAFF
TRBJ1-6 . 14 TRBV15 . TGTGCCACCAGCAGAGGACAGAGCGCTTCACCCCTCCACTTT CATSRGQSASPLHF
TRBJ2-1 few 15 TRBV7-8 TRBD1 TGTGCCAGCAGCTTAGACAGGGGGCCTTACAATGAGCAGTTCTTC CASSLDRGPYNEQFF
TRBJ2-7 . 17 TRBV4-3 TRBD2 TGCGCCAGCAGCCAAGAATACGGGAGGACATGGCCCTACGAGCAGTACTTC CASSQEYGRTWPYEQYF
TRBJ2-7 few 14 TRBV5-4 . TGTGCCAGCAGCTTAGATAGCGGCTCCTACGAGCAGTACTTC CASSLDSGSYEQYF
TRBJ2-3 few 14 TRBV9 TRBD2 TGTGCCAGCAGCCCCCAAAGCGGGGGGCGGACGCAGTATTTT CASSPQSGGRTQYF
TRBJ2-1 few 17 TRBV7-9 . TGTGCCAGCAGCTTAGTGGGCGGGGCAACTACCTACAATGAGCAGTTCTTC CASSLVGGATTYNEQFF
TRBJ2-1 few 14 TRBV19 TRBD2 TGTGCCAGTAGTACCCAGCGGGGGCACAATGAGCAGTTCTTC CASSTQRGHNEQFF
TRBJ2-2 few 15 TRBV6-1 . TGTGCCAGCAGTGTGTCACTTACGGACACCGGGGAGCTGTTTTTT CASSVSLTDTGELFF
TRBJ1-5 few 12 TRBV10-3 . TGTGCCATCAGTACAGGGAATCAGCCCCAGCATTTT CAISTGNQPQHF
TRBJ2-1 few 16 TRBV11-3 . TGTGCCAGCAGTCGTTTGGGCGGGGCGTCCTACAATGAGCAGTTCTTC CASSRLGGASYNEQFF
TRBJ2-7 . 17 TRBV4-2 TRBD2 TGTGCCAGCAGCCAATTAGCGGGTAGCGGGGGCGGGTACGAGCAGTACTTC CASSQLAGSGGGYEQYF
TRBJ1-2 few 12 TRBV11-2 . TGTGCCAGCAGCTTAGCGGGGTTTGGCTACACCTTC CASSLAGFGYTF
TRBJ2-3 few 12 TRBV10-3 . TGTGCCATGGCGAATAGCGGCGATACGCAGTATTTT CAMANSGDTQYF
TRBJ1-6 . 15 TRBV2 . TGTGCCAGCAGCACTACAGGAGTCCGGAATTCACCCCTCCACTTT CASSTTGVRNSPLHF
TRBJ2-1 few 15 TRBV7-8 TRBD1 TGTGCCAGCAGCCCTGGGACAGGGGGCTACAATGAGCAGTTCTTC CASSPGTGGYNEQFF
TRBJ1-1 few 14 TRBV7-3 . TGTGCCAGCAGGCGAGGAGGGACCAACACTGAAGCTTTCTTT CASRRGGTNTEAFF
TRBJ2-7 few 14 TRBV9 . TGTGCCAGCAGCGTAGTGGTACAGGGTGGCGAGCAGTACTTC CASSVVVQGGEQYF
TRBJ2-1 few 13 TRBV18 . TGTGCCAGCTCACCGAACAGGGATGATGAGCAGTTCTTC CASSPNRDDEQFF
TRBJ2-1 few 12 TRBV12-5 . TGTGCTAGTGGTTTGGATGCGGGTTGGCAGTTCTTC CASGLDAGWQFF
TRBJ1-3 . 14 TRBV28 TRBD1 TGTGCCAGCAGAGACACAGGGGCTCAAAACACCATATATTTT CASRDTGAQNTIYF
TRBJ2-5 few 13 TRBV2 . TGTGCCAGCTCACGAGAGGTCCAAGAGACCCAGTACTTC CASSREVQETQYF
TRBJ2-3 few 13 TRBV18 . TGTGCCAGCTCACCCCCGGCGGGAGATACGCAGTATTTT CASSPPAGDTQYF
TRBJ1-6 . 12 TRBV6-1 . TGTGCCAGCAGAGACAGTGGATCACCCCTCCACTTT CASRDSGSPLHF
TRBJ2-3 . 17 TRBV14 . TGTGCCAGCAGCCGGGGCGCGGCGGCTTTCAGCACAGATACGCAGTATTTT CASSRGAAAFSTDTQYF
TRBJ1-6 . 15 TRBV6-5 TRBD1 TGTGCCAGCAGTTATGCCCAGGGGGCACATTCACCCCTCCACTTT CASSYAQGAHSPLHF
TRBJ1-6 . 14 TRBV27 TRBD1 TGTGCCAGCGGGCGGGGACAGGCCAATTCACCCCTCCACTTT CASGRGQANSPLHF
TRBJ1-1 . 14 TRBV27 . TGTGCCAGCAGTTTCCTTTCGCAGGGGACTGAAGCTTTCTTT CASSFLSQGTEAFF
TRBJ1-6 . 13 TRBV13 . TGTGCCAGCGGTATTGGGCGCGATCTACCCCTCCACTTT CASGIGRDLPLHF
TRBJ2-7 few 14 TRBV11-2 TRBD1 TGTGCCAGCAGCTTACGGACAGGGCCCTACGAGCAGTACTTC CASSLRTGPYEQYF
TRBJ2-7 few 16 TRBV2 TRBD1 TGTGCCAGCAGTGAAAGGGGACAGGGTAACTTCTACGAGCAGTACTTC CASSERGQGNFYEQYF
TRBJ1-2 few 16 TRBV18 . TGTGCCAGCTCACCTCAAACTCAGGGAGGGGCCTATGGCTACACCTTC CASSPQTQGGAYGYTF
TRBJ2-7 few 15 TRBV9 TRBD1 TGTGCCAGCAGCCCCCCGGACAGGGCTCCCTACGAGCAGTACTTC CASSPPDRAPYEQYF
TRBJ2-3 few 17 TRBV28 TRBD2 TGTGCCAGCAGCCTCATCGAGACTAGCGGGGGCACAGATACGCAGTATTTT CASSLIETSGGTDTQYF
TRBJ1-1 . 13 TRBV7-2 . TGTGCCAGCAGCTTAAATCAGAACACTGAAGCTTTCTTT CASSLNQNTEAFF
TRBJ2-1 . 16 TRBV4-3 TRBD2 TGCGCCAGCAGCCTAGGGACTAGCGGGAGGTACAATGAGCAGTTCTTC CASSLGTSGRYNEQFF
TRBJ2-3 . 16 TRBV7-2 . TGTGCCAGCAGCCTGGGGAGCGGACGCGGCACAGATACGCAGTATTTT CASSLGSGRGTDTQYF
TRBJ2-5 few 14 TRBV7-2 TRBD1 TGTGCCAGCAGTCTAGGGACAGGATGGGAGACCCAGTACTTC CASSLGTGWETQYF